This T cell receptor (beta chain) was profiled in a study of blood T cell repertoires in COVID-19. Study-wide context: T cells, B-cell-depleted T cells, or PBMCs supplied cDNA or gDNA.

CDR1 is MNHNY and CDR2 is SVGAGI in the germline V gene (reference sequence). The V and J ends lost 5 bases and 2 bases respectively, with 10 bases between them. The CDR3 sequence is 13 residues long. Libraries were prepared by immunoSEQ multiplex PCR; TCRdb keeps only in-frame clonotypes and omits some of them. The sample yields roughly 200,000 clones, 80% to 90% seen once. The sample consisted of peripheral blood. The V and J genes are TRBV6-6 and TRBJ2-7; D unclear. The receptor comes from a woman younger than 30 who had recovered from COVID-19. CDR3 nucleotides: TGTGCCAGCAGTAACCGACTGGCCTACGAGCAGTACTTC. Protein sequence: CASSNRLAYEQYF.